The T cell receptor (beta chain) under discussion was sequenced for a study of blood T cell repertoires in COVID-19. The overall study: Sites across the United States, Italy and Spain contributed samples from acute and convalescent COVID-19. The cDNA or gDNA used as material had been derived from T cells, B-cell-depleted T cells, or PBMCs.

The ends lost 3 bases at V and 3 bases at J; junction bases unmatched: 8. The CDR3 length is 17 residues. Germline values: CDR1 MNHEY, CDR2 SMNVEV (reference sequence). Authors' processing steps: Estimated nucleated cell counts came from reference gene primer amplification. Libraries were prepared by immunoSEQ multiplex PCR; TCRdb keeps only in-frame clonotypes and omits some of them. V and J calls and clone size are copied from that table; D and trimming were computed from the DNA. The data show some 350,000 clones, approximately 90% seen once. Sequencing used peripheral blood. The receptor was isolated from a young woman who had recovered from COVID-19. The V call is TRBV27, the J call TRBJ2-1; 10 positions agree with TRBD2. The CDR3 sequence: CASSLIGLAGGYNEQFF. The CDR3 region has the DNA TGTGCCAGCAGTTTGATAGGATTAGCGGGAGGCTACAATGAGCAGTTCTTC.